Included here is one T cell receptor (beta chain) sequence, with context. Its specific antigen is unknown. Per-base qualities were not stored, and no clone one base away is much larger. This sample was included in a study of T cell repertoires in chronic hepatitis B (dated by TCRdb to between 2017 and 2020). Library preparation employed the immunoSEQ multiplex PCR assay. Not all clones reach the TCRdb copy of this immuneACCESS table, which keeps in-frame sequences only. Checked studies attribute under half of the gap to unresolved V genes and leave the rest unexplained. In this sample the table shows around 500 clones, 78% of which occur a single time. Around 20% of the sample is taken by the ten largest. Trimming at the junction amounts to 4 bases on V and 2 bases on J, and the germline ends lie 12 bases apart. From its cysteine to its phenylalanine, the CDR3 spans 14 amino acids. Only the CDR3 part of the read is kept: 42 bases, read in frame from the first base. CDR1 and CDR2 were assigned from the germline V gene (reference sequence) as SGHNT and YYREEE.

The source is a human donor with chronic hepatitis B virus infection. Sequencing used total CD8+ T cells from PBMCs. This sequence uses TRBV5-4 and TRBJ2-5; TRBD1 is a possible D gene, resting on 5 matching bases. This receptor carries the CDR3 CASSPDRIQETQYF. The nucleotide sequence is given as TGTGCCAGCAGCCCCGACAGAATTCAAGAGACCCAGTACTTC.